These T cell receptor beta chains were read from a single sample in a study of T cells in Graves' hyperthyroidism and ophthalmopathy. MiXCR, run by TCRdb on the multiplex PCR reads, gives a single entry per CDR3 protein. The repertoire holds about 560,000 distinct CDR3 sequences, with about a sixth as singletons. The specimen sequenced was blood. The receptors were gathered from a woman younger than 35 with Graves' hyperthyroidism. CDR3s include the opening cysteine and the closing phenylalanine or tryptophan. Fields, in order: clone size, V gene, D gene, J gene, CDR3 protein, CDR3 DNA. A D gene is named only where the DNA matches it firmly. Clone size, where shown, is once, few, many, or a class for clones that have expanded.

clone_size: few
v_call: TRBV5-6
d_call: -
j_call: TRBJ2-7
cdr3_aa: CASSLWNQGSAYEQYF
cdr3_nt: TGTGCCAGCAGCTTGTGGAATCAGGGGTCGGCCTACGAGCAGTACTTC

clone_size: -
v_call: TRBV20-1
d_call: -
j_call: TRBJ2-4
cdr3_aa: CSADLGWAKNIQYF
cdr3_nt: TGCAGTGCAGACCTAGGGTGGGCCAAAAACATTCAGTACTTC

clone_size: -
v_call: TRBV7-9
d_call: -
j_call: TRBJ2-7
cdr3_aa: CASSLVIYEQCF
cdr3_nt: TGTGCCAGCAGCTTAGTCATCTACGAGCAGTGCTTC

clone_size: -
v_call: TRBV5-6
d_call: TRBD1
j_call: TRBJ1-1
cdr3_aa: CASSFSGQGTGAFF
cdr3_nt: TGTGCCAGCAGCTTTTCGGGACAGGGGACTGGAGCTTTCTTT

clone_size: many
v_call: TRBV30
d_call: -
j_call: TRBJ2-3
cdr3_aa: CAWGHRDTQYF
cdr3_nt: TGTGCCTGGGGTCATAGAGATACGCAGTATTTT

clone_size: -
v_call: TRBV15
d_call: TRBD1
j_call: TRBJ1-5
cdr3_aa: CATSIHRGGQPQHF
cdr3_nt: TGTGCCACCAGTATCCACAGGGGAGGCCAGCCCCAGCATTTT

clone_size: -
v_call: TRBV20-1
d_call: TRBD1
j_call: TRBJ1-2
cdr3_aa: CSARDPIPERTGAYYGYTF
cdr3_nt: TGCAGTGCTAGAGACCCCATTCCGGAGAGGACAGGGGCATACTATGGCTACACCTTC

clone_size: -
v_call: TRBV20-1
d_call: TRBD1
j_call: TRBJ2-3
cdr3_aa: CSARRRQGNLDTQYF
cdr3_nt: TGCAGTGCAAGAAGAAGACAGGGGAATTTAGATACGCAGTATTTT

clone_size: few
v_call: TRBV6-1
d_call: TRBD1
j_call: TRBJ2-2
cdr3_aa: CASSETGAGELFF
cdr3_nt: TGTGCCAGCAGTGAAACAGGGGCCGGGGAGCTGTTTTTT

clone_size: few
v_call: TRBV4-2
d_call: -
j_call: TRBJ1-5
cdr3_aa: CASSQDTGLQPQHF
cdr3_nt: TGTGCCAGCAGCCAAGACACGGGACTTCAGCCCCAGCATTTT

clone_size: many
v_call: TRBV11-2
d_call: -
j_call: TRBJ1-1
cdr3_aa: CASSLGHENTEAFF
cdr3_nt: TGTGCCAGCAGCTTAGGACACGAGAACACTGAAGCTTTCTTT

clone_size: -
v_call: TRBV9
d_call: -
j_call: TRBJ2-5
cdr3_aa: CASSVEGGQETQYF
cdr3_nt: TGTGCCAGCAGCGTAGAGGGGGGGCAGGAGACCCAGTACTTC

clone_size: many
v_call: TRBV3-1
d_call: TRBD2
j_call: TRBJ2-1
cdr3_aa: CASSLGTITNEQFF
cdr3_nt: TGTGCCAGCAGCCTTGGGACTATCACCAATGAGCAGTTCTTC

clone_size: -
v_call: TRBV24-1
d_call: -
j_call: TRBJ2-1
cdr3_aa: CATSDFNGDEQFF
cdr3_nt: TGTGCCACCAGTGATTTTAATGGGGATGAGCAGTTCTTC

clone_size: many
v_call: TRBV12-3/TRBV12-4
d_call: -
j_call: TRBJ1-2
cdr3_aa: CASSLPGTTYGYTF
cdr3_nt: TGTGCCAGCAGTTTACCTGGAACGACCTATGGCTACACCTTC

clone_size: few
v_call: TRBV24-1
d_call: -
j_call: TRBJ1-2
cdr3_aa: CATSGTDNYGYTF
cdr3_nt: TGTGCCACCAGTGGGACGGATAACTATGGCTACACCTTC

clone_size: -
v_call: TRBV19
d_call: TRBD2
j_call: TRBJ2-2
cdr3_aa: CASSIFSSGVNTGELFF
cdr3_nt: TGTGCCAGTAGTATATTTTCTAGCGGGGTGAACACCGGGGAGCTGTTTTTT

clone_size: many
v_call: TRBV28
d_call: -
j_call: TRBJ2-7
cdr3_aa: CASSLPSFYEQYF
cdr3_nt: TGTGCCAGCAGTTTACCCAGTTTCTACGAGCAGTACTTC

clone_size: few
v_call: TRBV24-1
d_call: TRBD2
j_call: TRBJ2-3
cdr3_aa: CATSATSGVIGTDTQYF
cdr3_nt: TGTGCCACCAGTGCGACTAGCGGGGTAATTGGAACAGATACGCAGTATTTT

clone_size: -
v_call: TRBV10-1
d_call: -
j_call: TRBJ1-3
cdr3_aa: CASSESGSSSGNTIYF
cdr3_nt: TGCGCCAGCAGTGAGTCCGGTTCGAGCTCTGGAAACACCATATATTTT

clone_size: -
v_call: TRBV7-9
d_call: -
j_call: TRBJ1-3
cdr3_aa: CASSLNGDANSGNTIYF
cdr3_nt: TGTGCCAGCAGCTTAAATGGGGATGCCAACTCTGGAAACACCATATATTTT

clone_size: few
v_call: TRBV6-1
d_call: -
j_call: TRBJ2-7
cdr3_aa: CASRTDEGIPYEQYF
cdr3_nt: TGTGCCAGCAGAACGGATGAGGGGATCCCCTACGAGCAGTACTTC

clone_size: few
v_call: TRBV6-2/TRBV6-3
d_call: -
j_call: TRBJ2-2
cdr3_aa: CASRRGTGELFF
cdr3_nt: TGTGCCAGCAGGCGTGGGACCGGGGAGCTGTTTTTT

clone_size: -
v_call: TRBV10-1
d_call: -
j_call: TRBJ1-5
cdr3_aa: CASIMWGLQPQHF
cdr3_nt: TGCGCCAGCATTATGTGGGGGCTTCAGCCCCAGCATTTT

clone_size: many
v_call: TRBV28
d_call: -
j_call: TRBJ2-7
cdr3_aa: CASSLVWGTYEQYF
cdr3_nt: TGTGCCAGCAGTTTAGTCTGGGGGACCTACGAGCAGTACTTC

clone_size: many
v_call: TRBV20-1
d_call: TRBD2
j_call: TRBJ2-5
cdr3_aa: CSARSSSSGGWETQYF
cdr3_nt: TGCAGTGCTAGATCATCTTCTAGCGGGGGGTGGGAGACCCAGTACTTC

clone_size: many
v_call: TRBV7-2
d_call: -
j_call: TRBJ2-3
cdr3_aa: CASSSEEWESTDTQYF
cdr3_nt: TGTGCCAGCAGCTCTGAGGAATGGGAGAGCACAGATACGCAGTATTTT